The 4 T cell receptor beta chains listed next were all sequenced from one sample in a study of shared clonotypes between healthy human individuals. As defined, naive CD8 cells were CD45RO-negative and positively selected for CCR7, with terminally differentiated effector memory CD45RA+ cells excluded. Sequenced by immunoSEQ multiplex PCR; TCRdb stores in-frame clones only, minus some. The sample holds around 2,000,000 clones, under 95% seen once. The sample consisted of naive CD8+ T cells from PBMCs. The origin of the receptors is a man younger than 35 in good health. Some clones in this sample may be carry-over from other donors' samples.

Points on this clone: The same CDR3 also results from other DNA sequences found in this sample. The CDR3 coding sequence is TGCGCCAGCAGCCAGGGGGGCAACTATGGCTACACCTTC. Translation: CASSQGGNYGYTF. V and J are TRBV4-3 and TRBJ1-2; maybe TRBD1 (6 bases). Germline assignment: CDR1 LGHNA and CDR2 YSLEER. V lost 3 bases to trimming and J lost 2 bases, with 7 bases between them. This CDR3 is 13 amino acids long.

This clone occurred a few times. The rearrangement links TRBV6-5 to TRBJ2-2; weak D call: TRBD2 (5 bases). The germline V gene encodes CDR1 MNHEY and CDR2 SVGAGI. The CDR3 covers 15 residues. V was pared by 6 bases and J by 3 bases, with 14 bases between. The CDR3 DNA reads as TGTGCCAGCAGCGCGAGCCGGGGTCACACCGGGGAGCTGTTTTTT. As protein: CASSASRGHTGELFF.

The rearrangement joins TRBV7-9 to TRBJ2-6; D remains ambiguous. The germline V gene has CDR1 SEHNR and CDR2 FQNEAQ (reference sequence). The CDR3 runs 16 residues. With 0 bases removed from V and 4 bases from J, the gap between germline ends came to 10 bases. CDR3 nucleotide sequence: TGTGCCAGCAGCTTAGCTCCCGGGCCCGGGGCCAACGTCCTGACTTTC. Its translation: CASSLAPGPGANVLTF.

The gene calls are TRBV11-1 and TRBJ2-1; 10 bases line up with TRBD2. V dropped 0 bases and J dropped 4; count of bases not matched to a gene: 6. Germline V lookup: CDR1 SGHAT, CDR2 FQDESV (reference sequence). The CDR3 totals 17 residues. The CDR3 DNA sequence: TGTGCCAGCAGCTTAGCGCATGGACTAGCGGTATACAATGAGCAGTTCTTC. Protein sequence: CASSLAHGLAVYNEQFF. Full variable domain (missing parts from reference TRBV11-1 and TRBJ2-1): EAEVAQSPRYKITEKSQAVAFWCDPISGHATLYWYRQILGQGPELLVQFQDESVVDDSQLPKDRFSAERLKGVDSTLKIQPAELGDSAMYLCASSLAHGLAVYNEQFFGPGTRLTVL.